The T cell receptor (beta chain) under discussion was sequenced for a study of CD8+ T cells in alopecia areata. The V and J ends lost 6 bases and 0 bases respectively, with 14 bases between them. CDR1 and CDR2 (germline): SNHLY, FYNNEI. The CDR3 covers 15 residues. Extraction and reverse transcription of RNA yielded cDNA as the sequencing template. Libraries were prepared by immunoSEQ multiplex PCR; TCRdb keeps only in-frame clonotypes and omits some of them. Altogether 110,000 or so clones are present, less than 70% being singletons, with the ten largest covering around 3.4%. The sample's treatment: oral pan-JAK inhibitor, 5-10 mg twice daily.

Sequencing was performed on CD4+ T cells sorted from blood, taken at week 24, from a patient treated with tofacitinib. The sequence was obtained from a human donor with alopecia areata. V usage is TRBV2 and J usage is TRBJ2-5; TRBD1 is a possible D gene (6 bases). CDR3 protein: CASRGQGFDQETQYF. Here the CDR3 DNA reads TGTGCCAGCAGGGGGCAGGGGTTCGACCAAGAGACCCAGTACTTC.